This T cell receptor (beta chain) was sequenced during a study of T cell repertoires in cytomegalovirus infection. Turning to the study itself: Public TCR beta signatures marked donors with CMV infection and the matching HLA.

Only a few counts were recorded for this clonotype. Its antigen is undetermined. TCRdb reprocessed the reads via MiXCR and lists one record per CDR3 protein. The sample comprises 830,000 or so distinct CDR3 sequences, approximately 32% of which are singletons, and approximately 13% rests with the top ten. The source is a human donor in good health (CMV status not recorded). Some clones in this sample may be carry-over from other donors' samples. The source was cultured CD8+ T cells from PBMCs, collected from culture after CMV antigen stimulation.

CDR3 DNA: TGTGCCAGCAGCTTAAGAGGACTAGTTGACAATGAGCAGTTCTTC. It is translated as CASSLRGLVDNEQFF. V and J are TRBV7-6 and TRBJ2-1; 7 bases match TRBD2. V lost 2 bases, J lost 5 bases, and 6 bases stayed unmatched. The CDR3 spans 15 residues. Germline-derived CDR1 and CDR2 are SGHVS and FNYEAQ.